These 10 T cell receptor beta chains were sequenced from one sample in a study of CD8 T cells in ankylosing spondylitis (dated by TCRdb to about 2017). Libraries came from 5' RACE. TCRdb shows the sequencer as Illumina HiSeq 2500. The raw public data were reprocessed by TCRdb itself: fastp quality trimming at Q25, MiXCR clonotype calling, in-frame beta chains only. One record per CDR3 amino acid sequence lists the most common genes and DNA. The sample table holds roughly 120,000 distinct CDR3 sequences, of which around 7% were seen once. The ten largest clones take up over 9% of the sample. Source material: blood, either unsorted or a sorted T cell fraction (not recorded which). Every receptor here comes from a male donor with ankylosing spondylitis or in good health (not recorded which).

This clonotype was detected many times. The chain combines TRBV20-1 with TRBJ2-5, with 10 bases fitting TRBD1. After removal of 0 bases from V and 3 bases from J, the junction contained 1 base not matched to a gene. The CDR3 spans 14 residues. Germline values: CDR1 DFQATT, CDR2 SNEGSKA (reference sequence). CDR3 region: CSAREDRGKETQYF. DNA for the CDR3: TGCAGTGCTAGAGAGGACAGGGGGAAAGAGACCCAGTACTTC.

This clonotype was seen only a few times. This chain joins TRBV29-1 and TRBJ2-5; 8 nucleotides match TRBD1. Germline V CDR1 and CDR2: SQVTM, ANQGSEA. The CDR3 has 15 residues. Germline trimming cut 6 bases from V and 2 bases from J; bases unmatched to any gene: 11. The CDR3 sequence is CSVGQVPGPQETQYF. In DNA form, the CDR3 reads TGCAGCGTGGGACAGGTACCCGGGCCTCAAGAGACCCAGTACTTC.

In this sample, this clonotype turned up a few times. V usage is TRBV18 and J usage is TRBJ2-1; no firm D call. The CDR3 has 13 residues. Germline V gene data show CDR1 as KGHSH and CDR2 as LQKENI. With 6 bases removed from V and 4 bases from J, the gap between germline ends came to 10 bases. For the CDR3, the DNA is TGTGCCAGCTCCACCGGCGGTTACAATGAGCAGTTCTTC. Its translation is CASSTGGYNEQFF. The entire variable domain, with the rest obtained from reference TRBV18 and TRBJ2-1, is as follows: NAGVMQNPRHLVRRRGQEARLRCSPMKGHSHVYWYRQLPEEGLKFMVYLQKENIIDESGMPKERFSAEFPKEGPSILRIQQVVRGDSAAYFCASSTGGYNEQFFGPGTRLTVL.

This clonotype occurred many times. The gene calls are TRBV7-8 and TRBJ2-7, with 9 nucleotides matching TRBD1. CDR1 and CDR2 (germline): SGHVS, FQNEAQ. The CDR3 consists of 15 residues. J gave up 2 bases and V 1 base, and 3 bases lay outside the gene matches. The CDR3 spells CASSLGRQGAYEQYF. Written as DNA, the CDR3 is TGTGCCAGCAGCTTAGGACGACAGGGGGCCTACGAGCAGTACTTC.

The table lists this clonotype with many counts. This chain links TRBV20-1 with TRBJ2-1; 12 bases match TRBD2. V lost 3 bases, J lost 0 bases, and 6 bases stayed unmatched. The CDR3 loop spans 17 amino acids. Germline-derived CDR1 and CDR2 are DFQATT and SNEGSKA (reference sequence). The CDR3 loop is CSARSGTSGSSYNEQFF. The CDR3 nucleotides read TGCAGTGCTAGGTCCGGGACTAGCGGGTCCTCCTACAATGAGCAGTTCTTC.

In this sample, this clonotype turned up many times. V gene TRBV20-1 combines with J gene TRBJ1-4; the match to TRBD1 covers 7 bases. Germline CDR1 reads DFQATT; CDR2 reads SNEGSKA (reference sequence). The CDR3 consists of 15 residues. V gave up 5 bases and J gave up 0 bases; unmatched junction bases: 6. CDR3 protein: CSAYKTGTTNEKLFF. Written as DNA, the CDR3 is TGCAGTGCTTACAAGACAGGGACAACTAATGAAAAACTGTTTTTT.

This rearrangement joins TRBV19 to TRBJ2-3; D is possibly TRBD1 or TRBD2 (5 bases each). The CDR3 totals 15 residues. Germline V gives CDR1 LNHDA, CDR2 SQIVND (reference sequence). The germline V and J ends were trimmed by 8 bases and 5 bases, with 20 bases remaining between them. The CDR3 bases are TGTGCCAGTGAATCGACGGGGCTAGCTGGAGATACGCAGTATTTT. It is translated as CASESTGLAGDTQYF.

This clonotype was observed at least ten times. The chain couples TRBV3-1 to TRBJ1-5; 9 positions match TRBD1. The V gene's germline CDR1 is LGHDT and CDR2 YNNKEL (reference sequence). CDR3 length equals 14 residues. V was pared by 4 bases and J by 8 bases, with 6 bases of the junction left unmatched. The CDR3 reads CASSPTGGFKPQHF. CDR3 bases: TGTGCCAGCAGCCCAACAGGGGGCTTTAAGCCCCAGCATTTT.

This clonotype was detected ten times or more. CDR3 DNA: TGTGCCTGGAGGGGGACTAGTCTGCAGTTCTTC. Amino acid sequence: CAWRGTSLQFF. This rearrangement joins TRBV30 to TRBJ2-1, with 8 bases matching TRBD2. The CDR3 length is 11 residues. Losses at the gene ends were 3 bases for V and 12 bases for J; bases not matched to a gene: 4. Per the germline V gene, CDR1 is GTSNPN and CDR2 is SVGIG (reference sequence).

This clonotype showed up many times. The CDR3 sequence is CASETGTGSYGYTF. Written as DNA, the CDR3 is TGCGCCAGCGAGACCGGGACAGGGTCCTATGGCTACACCTTC. This rearrangement joins TRBV5-1 to TRBJ1-2, with 9 bases aligning to TRBD1. CDR1 SGHRS and CDR2 YFSETQ come from the germline V gene. The CDR3 covers 14 residues. V lost 7 bases to trimming and J lost 4 bases; unmatched junction nucleotides: 8. Combining the CDR3 with reference TRBV5-1 and TRBJ1-2 gives the whole variable domain KAGVTQTPRYLIKTRGQQVTLSCSPISGHRSVSWYQQTPGQGLQFLFEYFSETQRNKGNFPGRFSGRQFSNSRSEMNVSTLELGDSALYLCASETGTGSYGYTFGSGTRLTVV.